This T cell receptor (beta chain) derives from a study of identical twins. Study-level results: Twins' surplus sharing was weaker for beta out-of-frame sequences. For monozygotic twins, models underestimated out-of-frame TCR alpha sharing.

TCRdb independently ran MiXCR on the 5' RACE reads; one entry per CDR3 protein. The table lists around 550,000 distinct CDR3 sequences, around 15% of them singletons, with roughly 0.43% in the top ten. Turning to this clonotype: The antigen is unknown.

The same data also contributed to another study, on yellow fever vaccine responses in identical twins. From that second work: Twins' vaccine T cell response reportedly seemed partly convergent, partly personalized.

This clonotype originated in a woman aged 18-35 years in good health. The sample was CD4+ T cells sorted from blood.

CDR3 coding DNA: TGTGCCATCAGTGACCTCGGGGAGATCACCGGGGAGCTGTTTTTT. This gives the protein CAISDLGEITGELFF. This chain uses TRBV10-3 with TRBJ2-2, with D possibly being TRBD2 (5 bases). The germline gives CDR1 ENHRY, CDR2 SYGVKD. Deletions cut 3 bases from V and 4 bases from J, with 12 bases between. The CDR3 loop spans 15 amino acids.